The 10 T cell receptor beta chains below were found in one sample sequenced in a study of blood T cell repertoires in COVID-19. This table comes from immunoSEQ multiplex PCR, and its TCRdb copy is limited to in-frame clones, with some not included. This table has 310,000 or so clones, 80% to 90% appearing once. The sequencing input was PBMCs or T cells enriched from blood (not recorded which). These receptors originate from a woman aged 18-29 years who had recovered from COVID-19.

This chain joins TRBV5-5 and TRBJ1-5; weak D call: TRBD1 (5 bases). Trimming cost V 1 base and J 7 bases, with 12 bases left between them. Germline CDR1 reads SGHKS; CDR2 reads YYEKEE (reference sequence). This CDR3 contains 14 residues. CDR3 region: CASSLSGLEQPQHF. Here the CDR3 DNA reads TGTGCCAGCAGCTTGTCAGGGCTGGAGCAGCCCCAGCATTTT. Based on the CDR3 plus reference TRBV5-5 and TRBJ1-5, the full variable domain is DAGVTQSPTHLIKTRGQQVTLRCSPISGHKSVSWYQQVLGQGPQFIFQYYEKEERGRGNFPDRFSARQFPNYSSELNVNALLLGDSALYLCASSLSGLEQPQHFGDGTRLSIL.

This chain connects TRBV24-1 to TRBJ2-5; D perhaps matches TRBD1 (6 bases). With 0 bases removed from V and 9 bases from J, the gap between germline ends came to 13 bases. The CDR3 spans 14 residues. Germline lookup yields CDR1 KGHDR and CDR2 SFDVKD. CDR3 in DNA: TGTGCCACCAGTGATTTGGACAGGTCAGGGCCCCAGTACTTC. It encodes CATSDLDRSGPQYF.

The V call is TRBV30, the J call TRBJ2-3, with TRBD2 as a possible D gene (5 bases). Germline assignment: CDR1 GTSNPN and CDR2 SVGIG (reference sequence). This CDR3 contains 14 residues. Trimming removed 3 bases at V and 2 bases at J, with 12 bases between. The CDR3 bases are TGTGCCTGGAGCCGGGGTCAGGACACAGATACGCAGTATTTT. This sequence encodes CAWSRGQDTDTQYF.

For this clone: The junction shows a germline mismatch at one end, possibly a read error. This rearrangement joins TRBV7-7 to TRBJ2-7, with 9 bases lining up with TRBD2. The CDR3 contains 15 residues. Germline lookup yields CDR1 SSHAT and CDR2 FNYEAQ (reference sequence). CDR3 nucleotide sequence: TGTGCTAGCAGCGAAAGGGCGGGGGGGTCGTACGAGCAGTACTTC. It specifies CASSERAGGSYEQYF.

The V gene is TRBV3-1 (or the pseudogene TRBV3-2), the J gene TRBJ1-2; maybe TRBD1 (5 bases). Germline CDR1 is LGHDT and CDR2 is YNNKEL (reference sequence). V gave up 1 base and J gave up 4 bases, with 7 bases separating them. The CDR3 spans 13 residues. In nucleotides, the CDR3 is TGTGCCAGCAGCCAAGGACAGCTCTATGGCTACACCTTC. Amino acid sequence: CASSQGQLYGYTF.

This clone is a singleton in its sample. CDR3 residues: CASSLAGGRVYGYTF. CDR3 nucleotides: TGTGCCAGCAGCTTAGCGGGGGGGCGCGTCTATGGCTACACCTTC. The rearrangement links TRBV7-9 to TRBJ1-2; the D gene is possibly TRBD1 (6 bases). The CDR3 contains 15 residues. The V end lost 0 bases, the J end lost 4 bases, and 12 bases lay between the germline ends. CDR1 SEHNR and CDR2 FQNEAQ come from the germline V gene (reference sequence).

The genes are TRBV7-2 and TRBJ1-2, with 8 bases aligning to TRBD1. Germline values: CDR1 SGHTA, CDR2 FQGNSA. CDR3 length: 14 amino acids. V was pared by 11 bases and J by 8 bases, with 16 bases of the junction left unmatched. Written as DNA, the CDR3 is TGTGCCCGACTAGGGGCCAGGGGGCGCGGAGGCTACACCTTC. Translation gives CARLGARGRGGYTF.

V gene TRBV5-1 combines with J gene TRBJ1-1; unclear D gene. The V end was cut by 5 bases, the J end by 11 bases, with 16 bases between. CDR1 SGHRS and CDR2 YFSETQ come from the germline V gene. The CDR3 spans 12 residues. CDR3 in DNA: TGCGCCAGCAGTTCGGACGGGATTCTGGCTTTCTTT. It translates to CASSSDGILAFF.

The J gene is TRBJ2-7, the V gene TRBV25-1; 7 nucleotides align to TRBD2. The germline V gene has CDR1 MGHDK and CDR2 SYGVNS. The CDR3 runs to 17 residues. The J segment lost 4 bases and the V segment lost 0 bases, leaving 12 bases of the junction unmatched. The CDR3 DNA is TGTGCCAGCAGTGAATATTACCCGGGGCGGGAGAGGTACGAGCAGTACTTC. It encodes CASSEYYPGRERYEQYF.

The V and J genes are TRBV7-9 and TRBJ1-4; no reliable D call. The V gene's germline CDR1 is SEHNR and CDR2 FQNEAQ (reference sequence). The CDR3 totals 13 residues. V lost 5 bases and J 5 bases, leaving 9 bases between the germline ends. CDR3 DNA: TGTGCCAGCAGCATAAACTCAAATGAAAAACTGTTTTTT. Its translation: CASSINSNEKLFF.